The present entry profiles one T cell receptor beta chain with its context. What it binds is not known. This table comes from immunoSEQ multiplex PCR, and its TCRdb copy is limited to in-frame clones, with some not included. The sample includes millions of clones, 90% to 95% of them seen just once. The data originate from a study of shared clonotypes between healthy human individuals. Germline V gene sequence: CDR1 ENHRY, CDR2 SYGVKD. Trimming stripped 0 bases from V and 1 base from J, with 10 bases between. The CDR3 is 15 residues long. Study findings and constraints: What rarefaction showed was incomplete sorted-subset sequencing despite large depth.

Terminally differentiated effector memory CD45RA+ cells were left out of the naive CD8 fraction, which was CD45RO-negative and positively selected for CCR7. The rearrangement uses TRBV10-3 and TRBJ2-7; TRBD1 might be the D (5 bases). What was sequenced was naive CD8+ T cells from PBMCs. The receptor was derived from a man between 18 and 29 years old in good health. Some clones in this sample may be carry-over from other donors' samples. The CDR3 sequence: CAISESLDKSYEQYF. The CDR3 coding sequence is TGTGCCATCAGTGAGTCCCTGGACAAATCCTACGAGCAGTACTTC.